Sequencing of this T cell receptor beta chain was carried out in a study of Graves' ophthalmopathy and Graves' hyperthyroidism. About this clonotype itself: What it binds is unknown.

Study conclusions and caveats: Ophthalmopathy was separated from stable hyperthyroidism by a 13-signature model with approximately 91% sensitivity and roughly 81% specificity. Among expanded thyroid clonotypes above 0.001 frequency, most also occurred in blood.

Ophthalmopathy donors' eye disease showed moderate-to-severe activity, CAS of at least 3, NOSPECS of at least 4 and duration under 3 months. Orbital computed tomography, together with clinical symptoms, serum thyroxine, TRAb and thyroid ultrasound, was used for diagnosis. RNA transcripts were the source from which TCR beta CDR3 regions were amplified. The first round was an RT-PCR with HTBI primers, and the second round was a multiplex PCR. A single record per CDR3 protein comes from TCRdb applying MiXCR to the multiplex PCR reads. The data hold some 750,000 distinct CDR3 sequences, with 40% observed a single time. The clonotype comes from an adult man with Graves' ophthalmopathy. The sequenced sample consisted of peripheral blood.

CDR3 region: CASSYSGVYGYTF. The CDR3 DNA is TGTGCCAGCAGTTACTCTGGGGTCTATGGCTACACCTTC. The V gene is TRBV6-6, the J gene TRBJ1-2, with D uncertain. Germline V gene sequence: CDR1 MNHNY, CDR2 SVGAGI (reference sequence). The CDR3 is 13 residues long. V was shortened by 0 bases and J by 4 bases, with 6 bases between the two germline ends.